This T cell receptor beta chain was obtained from a study of CD8 T cells in ankylosing spondylitis. General study findings and limits: For ankylosing spondylitis blood, a TCR beta motif of seven to nine highly homologous variants appeared characteristic.

Each CDR3 protein gets one entry after TCRdb re-called the 5' RACE reads with MiXCR. The data show 400,000 to 450,000 distinct CDR3 sequences, more than 15% seen once. This clonotype was seen a handful of times. Antigen specificity is unknown. The CDR3 totals 14 residues. Per germline, CDR1 SGHTA and CDR2 FQGNSA. V gave up 1 base and J gave up 6 bases, with 12 bases separating them. This clonotype was sampled from a male donor with ankylosing spondylitis. The material sequenced was blood, either unsorted or a sorted T cell fraction (not recorded which). V and J are TRBV7-2 and TRBJ1-1, with D possibly being TRBD1 (6 bases). The DNA for the CDR3 is TGTGCCAGCAGCTTAGAGTACAGGGCATCTGAAGCTTTCTTT. This sequence encodes CASSLEYRASEAFF.